Listed below are T cell receptor beta chains from one sample, sequenced in a study of radiotherapy plus CTLA-4 blockade in lung cancer. This table comes from immunoSEQ multiplex PCR, and its TCRdb copy is limited to in-frame clones, with some not included. Of tens of thousands of clones listed, less than 85% are singletons. The sample consisted of peripheral blood, taken from a patient treated with radiotherapy plus ipilimumab. Receptors originate from a human donor with non-small cell lung cancer who had stable disease on radiotherapy plus ipilimumab. Both conserved end residues are part of each CDR3. Fields, in order: D gene, J gene, V gene, clone size, CDR3 protein, CDR3 DNA. D genes are given only for firm matches. Expanded clones are given a class, and other clones once, few, many or no size at all.

>-|TRBJ1-3|TRBV14|-
CASSQEEPGNTIYF
TGTGCCAGCAGCCAAGAAGAGCCTGGAAACACCATATATTTT
>-|TRBJ2-2|TRBV25-1|-
CASKGATNTGELFF
TGTGCCAGCAAAGGGGCGACGAACACCGGGGAGCTGTTTTTT
>-|TRBJ2-4|TRBV6-5|once
CASSYSGRIAKNIQYF
TGTGCCAGCAGTTACTCGGGGAGGATAGCCAAAAACATTCAGTACTTC
>-|TRBJ1-4|TRBV30|-
CAWSLAVVSREKLFF
TGTGCCTGGAGCTTGGCAGTAGTTTCACGCGAAAAACTGTTTTTT
>TRBD1|TRBJ1-5|TRBV2|-
CASRFEDRAFESNQPQHF
TGTGCCAGCAGGTTTGAGGACAGGGCCTTCGAAAGCAATCAGCCCCAGCATTTT
>-|TRBJ1-4|TRBV19|-
CASTLGRNEKLFF
TGTGCCAGTACCCTGGGGCGGAATGAAAAACTGTTTTTT
>-|TRBJ2-7|TRBV30|-
CAWSISGLEQYF
TGTGCCTGGAGTATCTCAGGGCTCGAGCAGTACTTC
>TRBD1|TRBJ2-2|TRBV6-4|-
CASSEEPGQGTGELFF
TGTGCCAGCAGTGAGGAACCGGGACAGGGGACCGGGGAGCTGTTTTTT
>TRBD1|TRBJ2-7|TRBV7-9|-
CASSLGGTADGTDEQYF
TGTGCCAGCAGCTTAGGAGGTACCGCGGATGGGACAGACGAGCAGTACTTC
>-|TRBJ2-2|TRBV2|-
CASHVGTGELFF
TGTGCCAGCCACGTCGGCACCGGGGAGCTGTTTTTT
>-|TRBJ1-2|TRBV5-8|-
CASSTRDKSHYGYTF
TGTGCCAGCAGCACCCGGGACAAATCGCACTATGGCTACACCTTC
>TRBD2|TRBJ2-1|TRBV11-3|-
CASSLGGTSNEQFF
TGTGCCAGCAGCTTAGGGGGGACTAGCAATGAGCAGTTCTTC
>TRBD2|TRBJ2-2|TRBV6-5|-
CASTSGINTGELFF
TGTGCCAGCACGAGCGGGATCAACACCGGGGAGCTGTTTTTT
>-|TRBJ2-3|TRBV9|-
CASSSLVFTDTQYF
TGTGCCAGCAGCTCTTTGGTCTTCACAGATACGCAGTATTTT
>TRBD2|TRBJ2-3|TRBV19|few
CASSRSELAGGTDTQYF
TGTGCCAGTAGTCGCTCAGAGCTAGCGGGGGGGACAGATACGCAGTATTTT
>TRBD2|TRBJ2-1|TRBV10-1|-
CASSESGDYNEQFF
TGCGCCAGCAGTGAGAGCGGGGATTACAATGAGCAGTTCTTC
>-|TRBJ1-1|TRBV4-3|-
CASSEESLNTEAFF
TGCGCCAGCAGCGAGGAGAGTCTGAACACTGAAGCTTTCTTT
>TRBD2|TRBJ2-2|TRBV4-1|-
CASSPGTSGAGELFF
TGCGCCAGCAGCCCCGGGACTAGCGGGGCCGGGGAGCTGTTTTTT
>-|TRBJ2-1|TRBV11-2|-
CASSTGPGNNEQFF
TGTGCCAGCAGTACGGGACCAGGGAACAATGAGCAGTTCTTC
>-|TRBJ1-2|TRBV15|few
CATSRAEIGPGYGYTF
TGTGCCACCAGCAGAGCAGAGATCGGGCCAGGCTATGGCTACACCTTC
>-|TRBJ1-5|TRBV28|-
CASNLRTARGQPQHF
TGTGCCAGCAACCTCAGGACGGCCCGGGGTCAGCCCCAGCATTTT
>-|TRBJ1-1|TRBV27|-
CASSPQGRTEAFF
TGTGCCAGCAGTCCCCAGGGACGGACTGAAGCTTTCTTT
>TRBD2|TRBJ2-1|TRBV13|-
CASSLIAGGIHNEQFF
TGTGCCAGCAGCTTAATAGCGGGGGGGATCCACAATGAGCAGTTCTTC
>-|TRBJ2-3|TRBV5-4|-
CASSPHPGQQYTDTQYF
TGTGCCAGCAGCCCACACCCGGGACAACAGTACACAGATACGCAGTATTTT
>-|TRBJ2-1|TRBV10-1|-
CASSDSGNEQFF
TGCGCCAGCAGTGACTCGGGGAATGAGCAGTTCTTC
>TRBD2|TRBJ2-7|TRBV4-1|-
CASSQSPQGLAGHEQYF
TGCGCCAGCAGCCAAAGCCCTCAGGGACTAGCGGGCCACGAGCAGTACTTC
>-|TRBJ1-6|TRBV6-5|-
CASSYSRRIDSPLHF
TGTGCCAGCAGTTACTCACGACGGATCGATTCACCCCTCCACTTT
>TRBD2|TRBJ2-7|TRBV13|-
CASSRGGSYEQYF
TGTGCCAGCAGCCGCGGGGGTTCCTACGAGCAGTACTTC
>TRBD2|TRBJ2-3|TRBV5-1|-
CASSPLAGWTDTQYF
TGCGCCAGCAGCCCTCTAGCGGGGTGGACAGATACGCAGTATTTT
>-|TRBJ2-3|TRBV20-1|-
CSAFLGAQYF
TGCAGTGCTTTTCTAGGGGCGCAGTATTTT
>TRBD1|TRBJ2-5|TRBV13|-
CASSPPRDREPETQYF
TGTGCCAGCAGCCCCCCCCGGGACAGGGAACCAGAGACCCAGTACTTC
>-|TRBJ1-6|TRBV6-4|large
CASSDESENSPLHF
TGTGCCAGCAGTGACGAGAGCGAGAATTCACCCCTCCACTTT
>TRBD1|TRBJ2-1|TRBV7-8|few
CASSSDRGHNEQFF
TGTGCCAGCAGCTCGGACAGGGGACACAATGAGCAGTTCTTC
>-|TRBJ1-1|TRBV7-9|few
CASSSYDFGMNTEAFF
TGTGCCAGCAGCTCATACGACTTTGGTATGAACACTGAAGCTTTCTTT
>-|TRBJ1-5|TRBV27|-
CASSFRVNQPQHF
TGTGCCAGCAGTTTTCGGGTTAATCAGCCCCAGCATTTT
>-|TRBJ1-2|TRBV5-1|-
CASSLEPGANYGYTF
TGCGCCAGCAGCTTGGAGCCGGGGGCTAACTATGGCTACACCTTC
>TRBD1|TRBJ1-1|TRBV4-1|few
CASSQGWGQDTEAFF
TGCGCCAGCAGCCAAGGTTGGGGACAGGACACTGAAGCTTTCTTT
>-|TRBJ2-7|TRBV7-2|-
CASSLARVNEQYF
TGTGCCAGCAGCTTAGCCAGGGTTAACGAGCAGTACTTC
>-|TRBJ2-7|TRBV6-6|-
CASSTGTASSYEQYF
TGTGCCAGCAGCACCGGGACGGCAAGCTCCTACGAGCAGTACTTC
>-|TRBJ1-5|TRBV6-5|-
CASSLTGRGQPQHF
TGTGCCAGCAGTTTAACAGGGAGGGGTCAGCCCCAGCATTTT
>TRBD1|TRBJ1-5|TRBV5-1|once
CASSLQGGLYSNQPQHF
TGCGCCAGCAGCTTACAGGGGGGACTTTATAGCAATCAGCCCCAGCATTTT
>TRBD1|TRBJ1-5|TRBV7-9|-
CASSSTGGAEQPQHF
TGTGCCAGCAGCTCGACAGGGGGCGCGGAGCAGCCCCAGCATTTT